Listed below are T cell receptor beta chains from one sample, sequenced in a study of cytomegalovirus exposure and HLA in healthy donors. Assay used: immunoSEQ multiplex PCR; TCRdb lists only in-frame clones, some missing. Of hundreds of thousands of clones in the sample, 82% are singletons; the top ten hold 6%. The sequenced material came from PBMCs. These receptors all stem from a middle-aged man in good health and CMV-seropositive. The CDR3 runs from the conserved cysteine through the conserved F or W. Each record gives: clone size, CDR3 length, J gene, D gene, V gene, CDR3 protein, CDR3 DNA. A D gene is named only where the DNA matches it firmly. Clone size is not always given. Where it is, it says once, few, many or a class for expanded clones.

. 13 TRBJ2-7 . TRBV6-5 CASSDFGLYEQYF TGTGCCAGCAGTGATTTTGGACTTTACGAGCAGTACTTC
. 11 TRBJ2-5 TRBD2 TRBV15 CACGRRETQYF TGTGCCTGCGGGAGGCGAGAGACCCAGTACTTC
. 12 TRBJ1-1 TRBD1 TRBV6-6 CASRDRGTEAFF TGTGCCAGCAGAGACAGGGGGACTGAAGCTTTCTTT
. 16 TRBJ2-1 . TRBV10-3 CAISRAGPRNGDEQFF TGTGCCATCAGCAGAGCAGGGCCGAGAAATGGGGATGAGCAGTTCTTC
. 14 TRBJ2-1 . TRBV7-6 CASSPSTGGNEQFF TGTGCCAGCAGCCCCTCGACAGGAGGCAATGAGCAGTTCTTC
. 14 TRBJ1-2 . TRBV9 CASSVGIGFDGYTF TGTGCCAGCAGCGTCGGGATTGGGTTCGATGGCTACACCTTC
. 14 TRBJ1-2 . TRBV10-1 CASSGLGHNYGYTF TGCGCCAGCAGTGGACTGGGACACAACTATGGCTACACCTTC
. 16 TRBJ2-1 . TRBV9 CASSVNDGDSYNEQFF TGTGCCAGCAGCGTAAATGACGGGGATTCCTACAATGAGCAGTTCTTC
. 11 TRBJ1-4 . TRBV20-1 CSARLYEKLFF TGCAGTGCTAGGTTATATGAAAAACTGTTTTTT
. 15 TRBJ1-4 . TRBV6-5 CASSYSTRSNEKLFF TGTGCCAGCAGTTACTCTACACGGAGTAATGAAAAACTGTTTTTT
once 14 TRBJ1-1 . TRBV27 CATKRGTLNTEAFF TGTGCCACCAAAAGAGGGACACTGAACACTGAAGCTTTCTTT
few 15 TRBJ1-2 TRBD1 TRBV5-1 CASSSRDRDDYGYTF TGCGCCAGCAGCTCACGGGACAGGGACGACTATGGCTACACCTTC
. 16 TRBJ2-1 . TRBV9 CASSVEASEPYNEQFF TGTGCCAGCAGCGTAGAGGCTAGCGAACCCTACAATGAGCAGTTCTTC
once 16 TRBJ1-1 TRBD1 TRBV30 CAWTRQGETFRTEAFF TGTGCCTGGACGAGGCAGGGGGAGACATTTCGGACTGAAGCTTTCTTT
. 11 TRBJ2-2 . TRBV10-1 CASRGSGELFF TGCGCCAGCAGGGGCTCCGGGGAGCTGTTTTTT
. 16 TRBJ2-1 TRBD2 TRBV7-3 CASSPSGRTVSNEQFF TGTGCCAGCAGTCCTAGCGGGAGGACGGTGTCAAATGAGCAGTTCTTC
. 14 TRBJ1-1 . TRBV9 CASSVAQRNTEAFF TGTGCCAGCAGCGTAGCACAGAGGAACACTGAAGCTTTCTTT
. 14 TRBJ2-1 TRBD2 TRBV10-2 CASSLADNYNEQFF TGCGCCAGCAGCCTAGCGGATAACTACAATGAGCAGTTCTTC
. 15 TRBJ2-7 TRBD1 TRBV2 CASSEGRGRGYEQYF TGTGCCAGCAGTGAAGGTAGGGGGCGCGGCTACGAGCAGTACTTC
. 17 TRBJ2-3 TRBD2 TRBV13 CASSFRIAGAGTDTQYF TGTGCCAGCAGCTTTCGGATAGCGGGGGCTGGGACAGATACGCAGTATTTT
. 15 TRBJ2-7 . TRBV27 CASSFVPSVSYEQYF TGTGCCAGCAGTTTTGTCCCTAGCGTCTCCTACGAGCAGTACTTC
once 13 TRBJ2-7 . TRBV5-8 CASSWQGFHEQYF TGTGCCAGCAGCTGGCAGGGGTTCCACGAGCAGTACTTC
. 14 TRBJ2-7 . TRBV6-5 CASSTAVGPYEQYF TGTGCCAGCAGTACAGCAGTGGGGCCCTACGAGCAGTACTTC
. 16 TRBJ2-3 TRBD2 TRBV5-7 CASSLGAGGLPDTQYF TGTGCCAGCAGCTTGGGAGCGGGAGGGCTCCCAGATACGCAGTATTTT
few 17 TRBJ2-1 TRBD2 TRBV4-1 CASSQVPGLAGGNEQFF TGCGCCAGCAGCCAAGTACCGGGACTAGCGGGAGGAAATGAGCAGTTCTTC
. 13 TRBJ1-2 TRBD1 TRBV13 CASSTRGTVGYTF TGTGCCAGCAGCACCCGGGGGACAGTCGGCTACACCTTC
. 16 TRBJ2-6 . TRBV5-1 CASSSDGASGANVLTF TGCGCCAGCAGCTCCGACGGAGCCTCTGGGGCCAACGTCCTGACTTTC
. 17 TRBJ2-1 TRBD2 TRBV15 CATSRDEWGGGYNEQFF TGTGCCACCAGCAGAGATGAGTGGGGCGGGGGGTACAATGAGCAGTTCTTC
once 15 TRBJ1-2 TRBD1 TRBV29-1 CSVERSRQGVYGYTF TGCAGCGTTGAAAGATCCAGACAGGGGGTCTATGGCTACACCTTC
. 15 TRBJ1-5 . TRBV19 CASSITTLSNQPQHF TGTGCCAGTAGTATAACGACACTTAGCAATCAGCCCCAGCATTTT
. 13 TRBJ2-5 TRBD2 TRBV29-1 CSSEGGEEETQYF TGCAGCTCTGAGGGAGGGGAAGAGGAGACCCAGTACTTC
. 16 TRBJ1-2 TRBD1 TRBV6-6 CASSVGGRGRNYGYTF TGTGCCAGCAGCGTCGGCGGGAGGGGGCGTAACTATGGCTACACCTTC
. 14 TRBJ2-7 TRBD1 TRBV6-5 CASSWGTGAYEQYF TGTGCCAGCAGTTGGGGGACAGGTGCCTACGAGCAGTACTTC
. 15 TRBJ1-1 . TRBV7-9 CASSLALTKNTEAFF TGTGCCAGCAGCTTAGCTTTGACAAAAAACACTGAAGCTTTCTTT
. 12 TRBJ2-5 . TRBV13 CVSSTLRETQYF TGTGTCAGCAGCACTCTTAGAGAGACCCAGTACTTC
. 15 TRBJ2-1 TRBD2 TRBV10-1 CASSESRTSNNEQFF TGCGCCAGCAGTGAGTCGAGGACTAGCAACAATGAGCAGTTCTTC
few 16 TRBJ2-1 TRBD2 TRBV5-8 CASSMAGTSGRHEQFF TGTGCCAGCAGCATGGCCGGGACTAGCGGGAGGCATGAGCAGTTCTTC
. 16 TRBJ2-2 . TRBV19 CASRVTGRGSDRELFF TGTGCCAGTAGGGTAACAGGGAGAGGAAGCGACAGGGAGCTGTTTTTT
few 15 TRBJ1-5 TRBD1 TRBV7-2 CASSLEGQGAQPQHF TGTGCCAGCAGCTTAGAGGGACAGGGGGCCCAGCCCCAGCATTTT
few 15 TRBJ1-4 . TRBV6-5 CASSRTRGRNEKLFF TGTGCCAGCAGTCGGACCAGGGGACGGAATGAAAAACTGTTTTTT
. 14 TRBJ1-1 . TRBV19 CASSISGVRTEAFF TGTGCCAGTAGTATCTCGGGAGTGAGGACTGAAGCTTTCTTT
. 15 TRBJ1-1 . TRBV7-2 CASSEWGRPNTEAFF TGTGCCAGCAGCGAGTGGGGCAGGCCTAACACTGAAGCTTTCTTT
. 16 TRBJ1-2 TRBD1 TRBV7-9 CASSATLDRGQHGYTF TGTGCCAGCAGCGCGACCCTGGACAGGGGGCAACATGGCTACACCTTC
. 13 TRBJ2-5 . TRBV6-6 CASSLLTRETQYF TGTGCCAGCAGCCTTCTAACCCGAGAGACCCAGTACTTC
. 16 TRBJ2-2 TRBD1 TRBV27 CASSSGGTGGTGELFF TGTGCCAGCAGTTCTGGGGGGACAGGGGGAACCGGGGAGCTGTTTTTT
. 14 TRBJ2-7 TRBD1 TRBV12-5 CASGLNRGPYEQYF TGTGCTAGTGGTTTAAACAGGGGGCCCTACGAGCAGTACTTC
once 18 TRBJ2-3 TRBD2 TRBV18 CASSLLGLAGDDTDTQYF TGTGCCAGCTCACTCCTAGGACTAGCGGGGGACGACACAGATACGCAGTATTTT
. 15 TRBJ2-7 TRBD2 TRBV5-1 CASSPVERGTYEQYF TGCGCCAGCAGCCCCGTGGAGCGGGGGACCTACGAGCAGTACTTC
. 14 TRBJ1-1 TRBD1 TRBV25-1 CASSEYQGAGLAFF TGTGCCAGCAGTGAATATCAGGGGGCAGGGTTGGCTTTCTTT
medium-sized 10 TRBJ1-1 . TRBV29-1 CSALNTEAFF TGCAGCGCCTTGAACACTGAAGCTTTCTTT
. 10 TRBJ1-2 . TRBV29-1 CSVLDSSPTF TGCAGCGTTCTCGACAGCTCCCCCACCTTC
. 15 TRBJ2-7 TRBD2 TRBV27 CASSLSWGGNYEQYF TGTGCCAGCAGTTTATCATGGGGGGGGAACTACGAGCAGTACTTC
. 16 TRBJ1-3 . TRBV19 CASRGPIARGGNTIYF TGTGCCAGCAGGGGCCCCATTGCCCGAGGTGGAAACACCATATATTTT
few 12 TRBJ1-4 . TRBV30 CAWSTGFEQLFF TGTGCCTGGAGTACAGGCTTTGAACAACTGTTTTTT